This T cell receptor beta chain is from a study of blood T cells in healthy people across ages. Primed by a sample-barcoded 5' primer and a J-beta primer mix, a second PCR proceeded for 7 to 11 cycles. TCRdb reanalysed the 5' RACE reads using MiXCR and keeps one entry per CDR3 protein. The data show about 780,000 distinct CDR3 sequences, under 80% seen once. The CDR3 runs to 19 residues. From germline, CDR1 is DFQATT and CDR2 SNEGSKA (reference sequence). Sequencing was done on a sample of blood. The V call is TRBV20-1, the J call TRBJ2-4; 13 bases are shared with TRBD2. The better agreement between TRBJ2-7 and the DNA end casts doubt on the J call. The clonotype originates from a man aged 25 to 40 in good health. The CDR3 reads CSARASTPSTSGRTHEQYF. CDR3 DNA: TGCAGTGCTAGAGCTTCGACACCTTCGACTAGCGGGAGGACCCACGAGCAGTACTTC.